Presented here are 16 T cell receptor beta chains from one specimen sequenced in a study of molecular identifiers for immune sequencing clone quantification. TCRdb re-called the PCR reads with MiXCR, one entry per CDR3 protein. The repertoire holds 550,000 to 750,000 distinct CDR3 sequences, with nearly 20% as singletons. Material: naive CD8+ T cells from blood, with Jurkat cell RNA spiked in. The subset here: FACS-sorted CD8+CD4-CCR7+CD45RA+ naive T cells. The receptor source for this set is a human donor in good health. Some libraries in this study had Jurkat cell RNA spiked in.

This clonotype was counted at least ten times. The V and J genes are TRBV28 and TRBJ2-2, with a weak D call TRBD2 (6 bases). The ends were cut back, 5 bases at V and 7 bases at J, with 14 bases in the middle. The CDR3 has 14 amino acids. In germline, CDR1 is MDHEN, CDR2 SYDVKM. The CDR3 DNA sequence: TGTGCCAGCAGTGAGACTAGTCTAGGCGGGGAGCTGTTTTTT. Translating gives CASSETSLGGELFF.

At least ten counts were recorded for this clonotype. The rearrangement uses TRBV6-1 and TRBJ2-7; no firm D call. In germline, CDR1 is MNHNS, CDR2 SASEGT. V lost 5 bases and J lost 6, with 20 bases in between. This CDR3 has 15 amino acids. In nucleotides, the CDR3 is TGTGCCAGCAGTCCCTCGTTAAGTGTGGCGAGCGAGCAGTACTTC. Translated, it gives CASSPSLSVASEQYF.

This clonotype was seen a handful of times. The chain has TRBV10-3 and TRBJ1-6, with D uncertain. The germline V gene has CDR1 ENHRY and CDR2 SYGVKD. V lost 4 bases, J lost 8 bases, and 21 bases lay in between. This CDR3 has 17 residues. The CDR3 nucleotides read TGTGCCATCAGTGGAACTCGGGCACGACGATTCGATTCACCCCTCCACTTT. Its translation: CAISGTRARRFDSPLHF.

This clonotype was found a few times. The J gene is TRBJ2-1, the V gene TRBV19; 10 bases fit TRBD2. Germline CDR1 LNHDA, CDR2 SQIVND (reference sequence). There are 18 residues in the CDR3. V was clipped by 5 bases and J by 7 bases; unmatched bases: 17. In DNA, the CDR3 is TGTGCCAGTAGTTCAGGGTACGAGAGCGGGAGGGCCTTGAATGAGCAGTTCTTC. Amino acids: CASSSGYESGRALNEQFF.

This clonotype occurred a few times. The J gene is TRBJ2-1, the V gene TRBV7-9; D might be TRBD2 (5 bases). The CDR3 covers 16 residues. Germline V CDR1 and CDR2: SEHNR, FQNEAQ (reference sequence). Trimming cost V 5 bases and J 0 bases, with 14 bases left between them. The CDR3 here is CASSPRTVSSYNEQFF. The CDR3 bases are TGTGCCAGCAGCCCTCGGACTGTTAGCTCCTACAATGAGCAGTTCTTC.

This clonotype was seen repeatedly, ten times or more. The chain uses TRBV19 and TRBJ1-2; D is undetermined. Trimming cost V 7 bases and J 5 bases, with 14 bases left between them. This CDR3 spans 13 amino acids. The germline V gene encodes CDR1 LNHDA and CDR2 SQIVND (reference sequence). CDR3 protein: CASNNHLEYGYTF. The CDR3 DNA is TGTGCCAGTAATAATCATTTGGAGTATGGCTACACCTTC.

The CDR3 coding sequence is TGTGCCAGCAGCTCCGTAGGGGACAGGGAAGGCGGCTACACCTTC. Translating gives CASSSVGDREGGYTF. The chain couples TRBV5-6 to TRBJ1-2; the match to TRBD1 covers 9 bases. CDR1 and CDR2 from the germline V gene are SGHDT and YYEEEE. V shed 3 bases and J 8 bases; nucleotides not matched to a gene: 11. The CDR3 covers 15 residues.

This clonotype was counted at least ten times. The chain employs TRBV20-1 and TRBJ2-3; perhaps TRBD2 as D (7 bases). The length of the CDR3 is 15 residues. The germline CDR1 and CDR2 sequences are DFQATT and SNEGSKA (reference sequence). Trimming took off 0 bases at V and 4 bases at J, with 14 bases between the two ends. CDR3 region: CSARDGGGSADTQYF. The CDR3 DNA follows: TGCAGTGCTAGAGATGGGGGGGGCAGCGCAGATACGCAGTATTTT.

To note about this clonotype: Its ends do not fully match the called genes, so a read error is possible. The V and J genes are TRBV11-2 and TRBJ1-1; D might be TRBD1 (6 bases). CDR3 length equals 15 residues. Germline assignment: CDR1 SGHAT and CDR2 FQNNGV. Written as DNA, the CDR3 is TGTGCCAGCAGCATAGGTGGGGGGCGCGACGCTGAAGCCTTCTTT. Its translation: CASSIGGGRDAEAFF.

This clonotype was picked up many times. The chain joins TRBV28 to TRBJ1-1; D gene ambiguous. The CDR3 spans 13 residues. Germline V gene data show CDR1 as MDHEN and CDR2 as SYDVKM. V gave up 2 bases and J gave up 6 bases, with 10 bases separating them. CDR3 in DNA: TGTGCCAGCAGTTTAAGGGTAAGGCCTGAAGCTTTCTTT. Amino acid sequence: CASSLRVRPEAFF.

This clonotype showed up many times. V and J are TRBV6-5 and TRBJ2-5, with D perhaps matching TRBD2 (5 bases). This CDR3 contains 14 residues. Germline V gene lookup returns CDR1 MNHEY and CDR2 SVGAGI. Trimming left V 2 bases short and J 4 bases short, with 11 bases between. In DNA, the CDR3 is TGTGCCAGCAGTTACGAGGGCCGGGGAGAGACCCAGTACTTC. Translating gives CASSYEGRGETQYF.

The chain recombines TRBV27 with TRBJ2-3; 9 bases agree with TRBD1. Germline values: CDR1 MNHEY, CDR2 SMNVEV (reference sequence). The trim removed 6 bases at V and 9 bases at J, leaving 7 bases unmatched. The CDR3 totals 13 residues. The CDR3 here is CASSLLGTGTQYF. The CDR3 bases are TGTGCCAGCAGCCTACTGGGGACAGGGACGCAGTATTTT.

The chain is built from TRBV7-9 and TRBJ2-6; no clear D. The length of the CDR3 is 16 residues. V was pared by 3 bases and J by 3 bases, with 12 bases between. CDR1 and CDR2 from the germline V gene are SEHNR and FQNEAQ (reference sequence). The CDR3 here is CASSFLESFGANVLTF. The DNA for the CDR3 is TGTGCCAGCAGCTTTTTGGAGAGCTTTGGGGCCAACGTCCTGACTTTC.

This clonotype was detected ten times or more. CDR3 nucleotides: TGTGCCAGCAAGTCGGCAGGCCTGGCCTACGAGCAGTACTTC. As protein: CASKSAGLAYEQYF. J is TRBJ2-7 and V is TRBV6-2 or TRBV6-3; D is unclear. CDR1 and CDR2 (germline): MNHEY, SVGEGT. The CDR3 totals 14 residues. The ends were cut back, 7 bases at V and 2 bases at J, with 15 bases in the middle.

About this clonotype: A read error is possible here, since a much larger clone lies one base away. The CDR3 nucleotides read TGTGCCAGCAGCTTAGCGGCTAGCGGGGGGTTTGGAGAGACCCAGTACTTC. This translates into CASSLAASGGFGETQYF. This chain uses TRBV7-9 with TRBJ2-5; 11 bases agree with TRBD2. The V and J ends lost 0 bases and 4 bases, in that order; junction bases with no gene match: 7. The germline gives CDR1 SEHNR, CDR2 FQNEAQ (reference sequence). This CDR3 region has 17 residues.

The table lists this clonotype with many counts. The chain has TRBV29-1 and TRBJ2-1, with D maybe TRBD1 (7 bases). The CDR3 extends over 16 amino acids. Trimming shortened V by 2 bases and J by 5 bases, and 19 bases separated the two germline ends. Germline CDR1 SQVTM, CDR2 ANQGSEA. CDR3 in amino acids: CSVEPQEGQNNNEQFF. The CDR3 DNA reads TGCAGCGTTGAACCTCAGGAGGGACAGAACAACAATGAGCAGTTCTTC.